Below are 18 T cell receptor beta chains sequenced from a single sample in a study of blood T cells in healthy people across ages. The use of a sample-barcoded 5' primer and a J-beta primer mix characterized a second PCR of roughly 6 to 11 cycles. One entry per CDR3 protein results from TCRdb running MiXCR on the 5' RACE reads. The sample lists some 800,000 distinct CDR3 sequences, around 25% occurring once. The same sample was also studied in work on T cells of mothers and their children.

Sequencing was performed on blood. All receptors come from a boy younger than 18 in good health.

The chain couples TRBV25-1 to TRBJ2-1; D may match TRBD1 or TRBD2 (6 bases each). The CDR3 has 16 amino acids. V lost 3 bases and J lost 4, with 16 bases in between. Germline-derived CDR1 and CDR2 are MGHDK and SYGVNS. This chain's CDR3 is CASSEGAGSKYNEQFF. The DNA of the CDR3 is TGTGCCAGCAGTGAGGGGGCCGGGAGTAAATACAATGAGCAGTTCTTC.

This clonotype occurred a few times. The chain recombines TRBV6-2 or TRBV6-3 with TRBJ2-7, with TRBD1 identical over 9 bases. Trimming cost V 6 bases and J 6 bases; bases outside gene matches: 6. Germline V gene data show CDR1 as MNHEY and CDR2 as SVGEGT. The CDR3 runs 13 residues. CDR3 loop: CASRSGQGGEQYF. The CDR3 DNA follows: TGTGCCAGCAGATCGGGACAGGGCGGCGAGCAGTACTTC.

The chain employs TRBV2 and TRBJ1-1, with TRBD1 as a possible D gene (5 bases). The CDR3 is 17 amino acids. Germline assignment: CDR1 SNHLY and CDR2 FYNNEI. Trimming removed 0 bases from V and 8 bases from J, with 22 bases in between. CDR3 in DNA: TGTGCCAGCAGTGAAGCGGCTGTTACAGGACCTTGGGGCGAAGCTTTCTTT. It yields the protein CASSEAAVTGPWGEAFF.

This clonotype was counted a few times. The chain is built from TRBV6-1 and TRBJ2-3, with D possibly matching TRBD2 (6 bases). The germline V and J ends were trimmed by 4 bases and 0 bases, with 14 bases remaining between them. This CDR3 is 16 amino acids long. Per germline, CDR1 MNHNS and CDR2 SASEGT. The CDR3 nucleotides are TGTGCCAGCAGTGGACCCCGGCGGGGTAGCACAGATACGCAGTATTTT. This sequence encodes CASSGPRRGSTDTQYF.

The rearrangement uses TRBV29-1 and TRBJ2-1; D is perhaps TRBD2 (5 bases). Germline CDR1 reads SQVTM; CDR2 reads ANQGSEA. V was clipped by 0 bases and J by 9 bases, with 15 bases between them. The CDR3 is made up of 14 amino acids. CDR3 in amino acids: CSVEDLGLRGEQFF. The CDR3 region has the DNA TGCAGCGTTGAAGATCTCGGTCTCCGGGGTGAGCAGTTCTTC.

The chain uses TRBV28 and TRBJ1-3; no clear D gene. CDR3 size: 15 residues. The germline V gene encodes CDR1 MDHEN and CDR2 SYDVKM. The V end was cut by 6 bases, the J end by 0 bases, with 12 bases between. In DNA form, the CDR3 reads TGTGCCAGCAGGCCCGGGCCGAACTCTGGAAACACCATATATTTT. It codes for CASRPGPNSGNTIYF.

This chain links TRBV11-2 with TRBJ1-1, with 8 bases fitting TRBD1. J gave up 4 bases and V 8 bases, and 6 bases lay outside the gene matches. This CDR3 region has 13 residues. The germline V gene encodes CDR1 SGHAT and CDR2 FQNNGV. The chain's CDR3 is CASRRGQGTEAFF. For the CDR3, the DNA is TGTGCCAGCCGCAGGGGGCAAGGCACTGAAGCTTTCTTT. Based on the CDR3 plus reference TRBV11-2 and TRBJ1-1, the full variable domain is EAGVAQSPRYKIIEKRQSVAFWCNPISGHATLYWYQQILGQGPKLLIQFQNNGVVDDSQLPKDRFSAERLKGVDSTLKIQPAKLEDSAVYLCASRRGQGTEAFFGQGTRLTVV.

This clonotype was picked up a small number of times. This sequence joins TRBV5-1 and TRBJ2-2, with D possibly matching TRBD2 (6 bases). V gave up 0 bases and J gave up 7 bases, with 16 bases separating them. This CDR3 has 16 amino acids. Germline CDR1 and CDR2: SGHRS and YFSETQ. The CDR3 DNA sequence: TGCGCCAGCAGCTTGGCCCCAGGGAGGCTGAGCGGGGAGCTGTTTTTT. Amino acids: CASSLAPGRLSGELFF.

V is TRBV7-9 and J is TRBJ2-5; D is undetermined. The CDR3 has 13 amino acids. Germline-derived CDR1 and CDR2 are SEHNR and FQNEAQ (reference sequence). Trimming shortened V by 1 base and J by 7 bases, and 10 bases separated the two germline ends. CDR3 in amino acids: CASSLGLEGTQYF. Written as DNA, the CDR3 is TGTGCCAGCAGCTTAGGGTTGGAAGGGACCCAGTACTTC.

In this sample, this clonotype turned up a few times. The junction departs from the called germline gene at one end, perhaps through a read error. The genes are TRBV4-1 and TRBJ2-5; D may be TRBD2 (5 bases). The last part of the DNA fits TRBJ2-7 better; the J call may be wrong. This CDR3 has 15 residues. Germline V gene lookup returns CDR1 MGHRA and CDR2 YSYEKL. CDR3 DNA sequence: TGCACCAGCAGCCCGGGGAAGGACTCATTCTACGAGCAGTACTTC. Its protein is CTSSPGKDSFYEQYF.

The chain links TRBV15 to TRBJ2-2, with TRBD1 identical over 7 bases. The CDR3 extends over 19 amino acids. V shed 0 bases, J shed 0 bases, and the junction held 10 bases outside the gene matches. Germline V gene sequence: CDR1 LNHNV, CDR2 YYDKDF (reference sequence). The CDR3 nucleotides read TGTGCCACCAGCAGAGAGAGAGGGGGCGGTTTCTCGAACACCGGGGAGCTGTTTTTT. Translating it yields CATSRERGGGFSNTGELFF.

As to this clonotype: As the CDR3 is not closed by the conserved phenylalanine or tryptophan, this likely results from a read error. The chain is built from TRBV12-3 or TRBV12-4 and TRBJ2-1; D is unresolved. The CDR3 has 15 amino acids. Trimming left V 6 bases short and J 8 bases short, with 20 bases between. As DNA, the CDR3 is TGTGCCAGCAGCCTGGTAGGGTCGAAGCTTGATGAGCAGTTCCTC. Residues: CASSLVGSKLDEQFL.

This chain joins TRBV27 and TRBJ2-5; 9 bases line up with TRBD2. The end of the DNA fits TRBJ2-1 better, so the J call may be wrong. From germline, CDR1 is MNHEY and CDR2 SMNVEV (reference sequence). The CDR3 is 15 residues long. The CDR3 region has the DNA TGTGCCAGCAGCGACGGACTAGCGCTATACAATGAGCAGTTCTTC. Translated, it gives CASSDGLALYNEQFF.

V usage is TRBV12-3 or TRBV12-4 and J usage is TRBJ1-2; D is possibly TRBD1 (5 bases). V was trimmed by 6 bases and J by 2 bases, leaving 16 bases between them. The CDR3 runs to 15 residues. The CDR3 DNA is TGTGCCAGCAGCCAGTATCGACAGACAAACTATGGCTACACCTTC. It specifies CASSQYRQTNYGYTF.

V gene TRBV20-1 combines with J gene TRBJ1-2; D call uncertain. Germline CDR1 and CDR2: DFQATT and SNEGSKA (reference sequence). This CDR3 has 14 amino acids. Trimming took off 1 base at V and 0 bases at J, with 9 bases between the two ends. Here the CDR3 reads CSARVGSANYGYTF. The CDR3 DNA sequence: TGCAGTGCTAGAGTAGGCAGTGCTAACTATGGCTACACCTTC.

On this clonotype: Its ends do not fully match the called genes, so a read error is possible. J is TRBJ2-1 and V is TRBV7-9, with unresolved D. The CDR3 consists of 13 residues. Germline V gene data show CDR1 as SEHNR and CDR2 as FQNEAQ (reference sequence). The CDR3 nucleotides are TGTGCCAGCAGCTTAGCGGCCCTACCTGAGCAGTCCTTC. This gives the protein CASSLAALPEQSF.

The chain combines TRBV19 with TRBJ2-7, with 9 bases that match TRBD1. Trimming took 6 bases from V and 4 from J; bases not matched to a gene: 10. This CDR3 has 15 residues. The germline V gene encodes CDR1 LNHDA and CDR2 SQIVND (reference sequence). CDR3 bases: TGTGCCAGTAGCCCGGGACAGGGCCAATTATACGAGCAGTACTTC. Translation: CASSPGQGQLYEQYF.

This rearrangement joins TRBV4-3 to TRBJ2-7; the D is unclear. This CDR3 is 15 amino acids long. Deletions cut 5 bases from V and 0 bases from J, with 14 bases between. CDR1 LGHNA and CDR2 YSLEER come from the germline V gene. CDR3 sequence: CASSLDQTASYEQYF. CDR3 nucleotide sequence: TGCGCCAGCAGCTTAGATCAGACGGCCTCCTACGAGCAGTACTTC.